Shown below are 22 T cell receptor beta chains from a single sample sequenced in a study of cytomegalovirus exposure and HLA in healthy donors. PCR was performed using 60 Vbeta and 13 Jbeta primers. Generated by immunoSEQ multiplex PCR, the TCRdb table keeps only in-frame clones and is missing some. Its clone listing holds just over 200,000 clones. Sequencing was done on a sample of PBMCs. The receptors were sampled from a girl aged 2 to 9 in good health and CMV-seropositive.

For the CDR3, the DNA is TGTGCCAGCAGCGGACAGCCGAACACTGAAGCTTTCTTT. It is translated as CASSGQPNTEAFF. The V call is TRBV2, the J call TRBJ1-1, with D perhaps matching TRBD1 (6 bases). Trimming shortened V by 6 bases and J by 1 base, and 9 bases separated the two germline ends. Germline V CDR1 and CDR2: SNHLY, FYNNEI. CDR3 length: 13 amino acids.

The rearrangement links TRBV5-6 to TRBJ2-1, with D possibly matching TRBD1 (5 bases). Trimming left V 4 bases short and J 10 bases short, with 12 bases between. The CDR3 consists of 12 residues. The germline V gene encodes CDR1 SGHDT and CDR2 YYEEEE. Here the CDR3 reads CASSPTSGEQFF. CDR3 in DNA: TGTGCCAGCAGCCCGACTTCAGGGGAGCAGTTCTTC.

The CDR3 spells CASSPPSPSGKNIQYF. CDR3 bases: TGTGCCAGCTCACCACCCTCGCCTAGCGGGAAGAACATTCAGTACTTC. The chain combines TRBV18 with TRBJ2-4; 9 nucleotides match TRBD2. The CDR3 loop spans 16 amino acids. Germline CDR1 and CDR2: KGHSH and LQKENI. V dropped 0 bases and J dropped 7; count of bases not matched to a gene: 7.

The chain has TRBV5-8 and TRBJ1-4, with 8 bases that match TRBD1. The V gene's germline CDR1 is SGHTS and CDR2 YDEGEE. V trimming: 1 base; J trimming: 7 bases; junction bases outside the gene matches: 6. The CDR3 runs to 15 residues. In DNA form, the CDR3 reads TGTGCCAGCAGCTTGTATCAGGGGGCGAGTGAAAAACTGTTTTTT. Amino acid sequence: CASSLYQGASEKLFF.

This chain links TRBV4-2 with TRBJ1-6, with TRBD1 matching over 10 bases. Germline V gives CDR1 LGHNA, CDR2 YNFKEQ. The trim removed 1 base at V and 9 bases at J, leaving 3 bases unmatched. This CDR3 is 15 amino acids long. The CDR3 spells CASSQGDRGSSPLHF. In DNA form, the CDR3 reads TGTGCCAGCAGCCAAGGGGACAGGGGATCTTCACCCCTCCACTTT.

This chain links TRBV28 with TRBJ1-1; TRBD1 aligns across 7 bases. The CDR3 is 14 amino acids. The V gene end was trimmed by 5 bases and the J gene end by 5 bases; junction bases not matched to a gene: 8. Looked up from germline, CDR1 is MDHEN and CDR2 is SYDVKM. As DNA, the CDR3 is TGTGCCAGCAGTACACAGGGGAGGTGGACTGAAGCTTTCTTT. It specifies CASSTQGRWTEAFF.

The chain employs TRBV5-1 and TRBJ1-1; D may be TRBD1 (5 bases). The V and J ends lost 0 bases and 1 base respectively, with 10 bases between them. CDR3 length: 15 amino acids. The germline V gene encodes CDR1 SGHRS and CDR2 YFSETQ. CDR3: CASSLAAGENTEAFF. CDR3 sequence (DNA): TGCGCCAGCAGCTTGGCCGCGGGGGAGAACACTGAAGCTTTCTTT.

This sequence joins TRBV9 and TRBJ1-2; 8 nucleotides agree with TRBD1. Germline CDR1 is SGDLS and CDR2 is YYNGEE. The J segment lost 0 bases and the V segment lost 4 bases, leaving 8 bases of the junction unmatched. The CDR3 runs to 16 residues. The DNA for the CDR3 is TGTGCCAGCAGCTCCAGGACAGGGCAAGCTAACTATGGCTACACCTTC. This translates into CASSSRTGQANYGYTF.

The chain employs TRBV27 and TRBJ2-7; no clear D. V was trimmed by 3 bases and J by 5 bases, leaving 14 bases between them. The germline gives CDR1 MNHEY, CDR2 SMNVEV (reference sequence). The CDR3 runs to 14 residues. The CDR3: CASSFFARGNEQYF. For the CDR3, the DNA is TGTGCCAGCAGTTTCTTCGCAAGAGGCAACGAGCAGTACTTC.

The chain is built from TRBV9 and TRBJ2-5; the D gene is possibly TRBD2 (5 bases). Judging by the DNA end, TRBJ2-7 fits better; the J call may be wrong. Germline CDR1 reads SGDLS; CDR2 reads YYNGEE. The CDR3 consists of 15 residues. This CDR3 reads CASSDRAAPTYEQYF. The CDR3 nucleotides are TGTGCCAGCAGCGACCGAGCGGCCCCTACCTACGAGCAGTACTTC.

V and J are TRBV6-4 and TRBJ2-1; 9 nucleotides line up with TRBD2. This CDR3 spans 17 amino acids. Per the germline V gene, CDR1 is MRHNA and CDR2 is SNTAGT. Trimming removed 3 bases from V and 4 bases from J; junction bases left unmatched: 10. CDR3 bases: TGTGCCAGCAGTGAAAGTAGACTAGCGGTCCCTTACAATGAGCAGTTCTTC. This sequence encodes CASSESRLAVPYNEQFF.

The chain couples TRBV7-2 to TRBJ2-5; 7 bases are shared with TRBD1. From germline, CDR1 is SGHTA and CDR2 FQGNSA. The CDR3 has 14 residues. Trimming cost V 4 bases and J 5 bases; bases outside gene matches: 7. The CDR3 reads CASSYHRGQETQYF. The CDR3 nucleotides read TGTGCCAGCAGCTACCACAGGGGTCAGGAGACCCAGTACTTC.

CDR3 sequence: CAWIPRGGVGTGELFF. The CDR3 DNA reads as TGTGCCTGGATTCCCAGGGGTGGGGTTGGCACCGGGGAGCTGTTTTTT. The rearrangement links TRBV30 to TRBJ2-2, with D possibly matching TRBD1 (6 bases). The CDR3 runs 16 residues. Between the trimmed V and J ends, which lost 4 bases and 4 bases, there was a span of 19 bases. Germline values: CDR1 GTSNPN, CDR2 SVGIG (reference sequence).

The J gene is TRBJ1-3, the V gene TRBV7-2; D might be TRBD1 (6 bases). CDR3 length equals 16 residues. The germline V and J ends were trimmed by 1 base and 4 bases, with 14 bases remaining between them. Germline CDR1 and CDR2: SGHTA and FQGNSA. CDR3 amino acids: CASSLEGRQAGNTIYF. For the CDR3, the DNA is TGTGCCAGCAGCTTAGAAGGGCGACAGGCCGGAAACACCATATATTTT.

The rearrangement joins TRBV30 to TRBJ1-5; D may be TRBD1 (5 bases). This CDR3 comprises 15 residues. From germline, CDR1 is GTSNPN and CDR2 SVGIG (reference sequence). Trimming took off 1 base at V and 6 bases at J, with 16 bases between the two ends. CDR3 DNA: TGTGCCTGGAGTGCCCCCACTTCCAGGGTTCAGCCCCAGCATTTT. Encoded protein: CAWSAPTSRVQPQHF.

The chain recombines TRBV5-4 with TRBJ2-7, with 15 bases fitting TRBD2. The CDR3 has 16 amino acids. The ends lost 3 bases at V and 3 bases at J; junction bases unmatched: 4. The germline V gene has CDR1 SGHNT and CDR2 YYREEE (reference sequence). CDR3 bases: TGTGCCAGCAGCTCGGGACTAGCGGGAGGAAACTACGAGCAGTACTTC. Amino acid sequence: CASSSGLAGGNYEQYF. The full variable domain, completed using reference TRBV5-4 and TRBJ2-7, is ETGVTQSPTHLIKTRGQQVTLRCSSQSGHNTVSWYQQALGQGPQFIFQYYREEENGRGNFPPRFSGLQFPNYSSELNVNALELDDSALYLCASSSGLAGGNYEQYFGPGTRLTVT.

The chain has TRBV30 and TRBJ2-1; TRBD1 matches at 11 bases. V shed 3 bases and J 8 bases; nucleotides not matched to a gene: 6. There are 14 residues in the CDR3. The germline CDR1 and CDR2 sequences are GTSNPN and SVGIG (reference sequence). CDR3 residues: CAWRGQGARHEQFF. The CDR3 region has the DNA TGTGCCTGGAGAGGACAGGGGGCGAGGCATGAGCAGTTCTTC.

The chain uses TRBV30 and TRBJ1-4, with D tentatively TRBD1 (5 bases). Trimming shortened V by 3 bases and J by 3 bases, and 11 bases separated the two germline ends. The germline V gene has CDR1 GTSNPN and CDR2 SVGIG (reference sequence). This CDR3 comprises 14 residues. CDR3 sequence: CAWSETTANEKLFF. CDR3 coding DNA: TGTGCCTGGAGCGAAACGACAGCTAATGAAAAACTGTTTTTT.

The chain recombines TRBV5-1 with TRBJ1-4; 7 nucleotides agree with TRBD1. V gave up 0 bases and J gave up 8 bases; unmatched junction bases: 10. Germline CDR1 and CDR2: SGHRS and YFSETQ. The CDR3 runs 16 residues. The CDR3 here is CASSLGTGTAGEKLFF. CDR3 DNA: TGCGCCAGCAGCTTGGGGACCGGGACAGCAGGAGAAAAACTGTTTTTT. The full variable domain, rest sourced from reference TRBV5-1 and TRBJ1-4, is KAGVTQTPRYLIKTRGQQVTLSCSPISGHRSVSWYQQTPGQGLQFLFEYFSETQRNKGNFPGRFSGRQFSNSRSEMNVSTLELGDSALYLCASSLGTGTAGEKLFFGSGTQLSVL.

For the CDR3, the DNA is TGTGCCAGCAGCCGAAACCGGGACAGGTGGTACGAGCAGTACTTC. Translating gives CASSRNRDRWYEQYF. This chain links TRBV7-2 with TRBJ2-7; 8 positions match TRBD1. Germline V lookup: CDR1 SGHTA, CDR2 FQGNSA. There are 15 residues in the CDR3. V shed 5 bases, J shed 4 bases, and the junction held 10 bases outside the gene matches. The full variable domain, its missing parts supplied by reference TRBV7-2 and TRBJ2-7, is GAGVSQSPSNKVTEKGKDVELRCDPISGHTALYWYRQSLGQGLEFLIYFQGNSAPDKSGLPSDRFSAERTGGSVSTLTIQRTQQEDSAVYLCASSRNRDRWYEQYFGPGTRLTVT.

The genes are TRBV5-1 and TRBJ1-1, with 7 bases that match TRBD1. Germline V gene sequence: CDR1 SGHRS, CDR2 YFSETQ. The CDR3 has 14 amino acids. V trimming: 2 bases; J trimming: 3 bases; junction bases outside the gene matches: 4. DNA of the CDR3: TGCGCCAGCAGCTTATCCGACAGGGACACTGAAGCTTTCTTT. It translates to CASSLSDRDTEAFF.

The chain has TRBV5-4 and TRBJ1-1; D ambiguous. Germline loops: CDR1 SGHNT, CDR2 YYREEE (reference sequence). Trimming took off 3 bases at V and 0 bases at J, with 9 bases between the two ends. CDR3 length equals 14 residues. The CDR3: CASSSEALNTEAFF. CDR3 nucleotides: TGTGCCAGCAGCTCCGAGGCCTTGAACACTGAAGCTTTCTTT.